Listed here are 29 T cell receptor beta chains from one sample, sequenced in a study of vaccination and CD4 T cells after COVID-19. The antigens for these receptors are not known. This sample's treatment: approximately 9-day PBMC culture with coronavirus spike peptide pools or control peptides (ViraFEST assay). It was before the COVID-19 pandemic (2011-2018) that the unexposed donor's CD4+ T cells were collected. An Oncomine TCR Beta short-read assay was used to sequence the DNA from cultured CD4+ T cells. In TCRdb, the PCR reads were re-called with MiXCR into one record per CDR3 protein. In the table there are 4,500 to 6,500 distinct CDR3 sequences, more than 55% of which are singletons. The sample taken for sequencing was CD4+ T cells from blood, cultured in vitro. The origin of the receptors is a human donor in good health.

The chain is built from TRBV19 and TRBJ1-1; 11 positions agree with TRBD1. Germline CDR1 LNHDA, CDR2 SQIVND (reference sequence). After removal of 6 bases from V and 4 bases from J, the junction contained 7 bases not matched to a gene. The CDR3 is 15 residues long. The DNA of the CDR3 is TGTGCCAGTAGGGCGGACAGGGGGCGATCCACTGAAGCTTTCTTT. It is translated as CASRADRGRSTEAFF.

This clonotype has only a few counts. The DNA for the CDR3 is TGTGCCACCGCGGACACCAGCAATTCACCCCTCCACTTT. Protein sequence: CATADTSNSPLHF. The V and J genes are TRBV3-1 and TRBJ1-6; D perhaps matches TRBD1 (5 bases). From germline, CDR1 is LGHDT and CDR2 YNNKEL (reference sequence). The V and J ends lost 10 bases and 7 bases respectively, with 14 bases between them. The CDR3 runs to 13 residues.

The chain employs TRBV12-3 or TRBV12-4 and TRBJ1-2; the D is unclear. The CDR3 spans 13 residues. V lost 4 bases and J 3 bases, leaving 9 bases between the germline ends. The CDR3 here is CASSSLSDYGYTF. CDR3 bases: TGTGCCAGCAGTTCTTTATCAGACTATGGCTACACCTTC.

The chain employs TRBV19 and TRBJ1-2; TRBD1 matches at 9 bases. Germline values: CDR1 LNHDA, CDR2 SQIVND (reference sequence). This CDR3 has 15 residues. V shed 4 bases, J shed 0 bases, and the junction held 3 bases outside the gene matches. CDR3 amino acids: CASSRTGGANYGYTF. The CDR3 DNA follows: TGTGCCAGTAGTAGAACAGGGGGCGCTAACTATGGCTACACCTTC.

The genes are TRBV6-1 and TRBJ1-2, with D uncertain. Trimming cost V 6 bases and J 4 bases, with 9 bases left between them. This CDR3 is built from 12 residues. From germline, CDR1 is MNHNS and CDR2 SASEGT. The chain's CDR3 is CASRPSGYGYTF. CDR3 nucleotide sequence: TGTGCCAGCAGGCCTTCTGGCTATGGCTACACCTTC.

The J gene is TRBJ2-3, the V gene TRBV7-2; D perhaps matches TRBD2 (5 bases). V was shortened by 2 bases and J by 2 bases, with 8 bases between the two germline ends. Germline values: CDR1 SGHTA, CDR2 FQGNSA. CDR3 length equals 14 residues. In nucleotides, the CDR3 is TGTGCCAGCAGCTTAACGGGATACACAGATACGCAGTATTTT. Encoded protein: CASSLTGYTDTQYF.

The chain joins TRBV20-1 to TRBJ1-6; 7 nucleotides match TRBD1. CDR1 DFQATT and CDR2 SNEGSKA come from the germline V gene (reference sequence). V shed 0 bases and J 15 bases; nucleotides not matched to a gene: 17. The CDR3 extends over 16 amino acids. CDR3 loop: CSARDLPQGYNSGLHF. The CDR3, as DNA: TGCAGTGCTAGAGATCTCCCACAGGGGTATAATTCAGGCCTCCACTTT.

The chain carries TRBV7-9 and TRBJ1-2, with D unclear. Trimming shortened V by 5 bases and J by 9 bases, and 19 bases separated the two germline ends. CDR1 SEHNR and CDR2 FQNEAQ come from the germline V gene (reference sequence). The CDR3 loop spans 14 amino acids. CDR3: CASSPAVTGTSYTF. The CDR3 bases are TGTGCCAGCAGCCCAGCGGTCACGGGCACCAGCTACACCTTC.

J is TRBJ2-1 and V is TRBV6-4; D gene uncertain. Trimming took off 0 bases at V and 9 bases at J, with 6 bases between the two ends. CDR1 and CDR2 from the germline V gene are MRHNA and SNTAGT. The CDR3 loop spans 12 amino acids. This chain's CDR3 is CASSDSSGEQFF. The CDR3, as DNA: TGTGCCAGCAGTGACTCGTCGGGTGAGCAGTTCTTC.

The chain carries TRBV6-2 or TRBV6-3 and TRBJ2-5; D might be TRBD2 (6 bases). The germline V gene has CDR1 MNHEY and CDR2 SVGEGT. The CDR3 totals 14 residues. Trimming pared 2 bases from V and 9 bases from J, leaving 16 bases between. CDR3 DNA sequence: TGTGCCAGCAGTTACGGGGGGATATCTACGGCCCAGTACTTC. Protein sequence: CASSYGGISTAQYF.

In this sample, this clonotype turned up a few times. This chain links TRBV2 with TRBJ1-5, with D perhaps TRBD1 (5 bases). Germline assignment: CDR1 SNHLY and CDR2 FYNNEI. The CDR3 is 16 amino acids. Trimming cost V 3 bases and J 1 base, with 13 bases left between them. CDR3 nucleotide sequence: TGTGCCAGCAGTGATGGTAGCAGGGTGAGCAATCAGCCCCAGCATTTT. As protein: CASSDGSRVSNQPQHF.

The rearrangement joins TRBV15 to TRBJ1-1; 8 bases agree with TRBD1. The germline CDR1 and CDR2 sequences are LNHNV and YYDKDF (reference sequence). The V segment lost 6 bases and the J segment 0 bases; nucleotides outside the gene matches: 3. This CDR3 region has 14 residues. CDR3 sequence: CATRADRVNTEAFF. DNA for the CDR3: TGTGCCACCAGAGCGGACAGGGTGAACACTGAAGCTTTCTTT.

This clonotype was seen a handful of times. For the CDR3, the DNA is TGTGCCAGCCGGTACGGGACGTCCTACAATGAGCAGTTCTTC. It specifies CASRYGTSYNEQFF. V usage is TRBV7-6 and J usage is TRBJ2-1; D may correspond to TRBD1 or TRBD2 (5 bases each). V was clipped by 8 bases and J by 1 base, with 12 bases between them. Germline V gene data show CDR1 as SGHVS and CDR2 as FNYEAQ. This CDR3 region has 14 residues.

The chain is built from TRBV6-4 and TRBJ2-1, with 10 bases fitting TRBD2. V was clipped by 6 bases and J by 0 bases; unmatched bases: 17. The germline gives CDR1 MRHNA, CDR2 SNTAGT. CDR3 size: 20 residues. The CDR3 reads CASSAVAGGRTRSSYNEQFF. The CDR3 nucleotides are TGTGCCAGCAGCGCGGTAGCGGGAGGTCGAACTCGAAGCTCCTACAATGAGCAGTTCTTC.

The chain uses TRBV7-2 and TRBJ1-1; D ambiguous. The V gene's germline CDR1 is SGHTA and CDR2 FQGNSA. There are 13 residues in the CDR3. Trimming removed 1 base at V and 3 bases at J, with 6 bases between. CDR3: CASSLVPDTEAFF. In nucleotides, the CDR3 is TGTGCCAGCAGCTTAGTGCCAGACACTGAAGCTTTCTTT.

The sample holds a few counts of this clonotype. This chain connects TRBV7-8 to TRBJ1-1, with D maybe TRBD1 (6 bases). The CDR3 runs 13 residues. The germline V gene encodes CDR1 SGHVS and CDR2 FQNEAQ. The germline V and J ends were trimmed by 7 bases and 8 bases, with 17 bases remaining between them. The CDR3: CASTLGGQLEAFF. CDR3 coding DNA: TGTGCCAGCACTCTAGGGGGGCAGTTGGAAGCTTTCTTT.

The gene calls are TRBV7-9 and TRBJ2-7; TRBD1 matches 8 bases. The CDR3 runs to 17 residues. The V and J ends lost 1 base and 3 bases, in that order; junction bases with no gene match: 11. CDR1 and CDR2 (germline): SEHNR, FQNEAQ (reference sequence). DNA for the CDR3: TGTGCCAGCAGCTTAGAGGGCGGGACAGGCACCAGCTACGAGCAGTACTTC. It specifies CASSLEGGTGTSYEQYF.

The chain couples TRBV20-1 to TRBJ2-7; either TRBD1 or TRBD2 may supply D (5 bases each). This CDR3 contains 14 residues. Trimming shortened V by 6 bases and J by 0 bases, and 15 bases separated the two germline ends. CDR1 is DFQATT, CDR2 SNEGSKA, per germline (reference sequence). CDR3 sequence: CSAPQGRSSYEQYF. CDR3 nucleotides: TGCAGTGCCCCCCAGGGACGTAGCTCCTACGAGCAGTACTTC.

By share of the sample, this clonotype is large. A read error is likely, as this CDR3 ends without the conserved phenylalanine or tryptophan. The DNA is left out, because the CDR3 cannot be placed on it with certainty; the CDR3 is given as TCRdb lists it. The chain carries TRBV6-1 and TRBJ2-1. The germline CDR1 and CDR2 sequences are MNHNS and SASEGT. The CDR3 is 11 amino acids in total, end residues counted. The CDR3 reads CASSEALRNRY.

This clonotype turned up a few times. The chain combines TRBV10-2 with TRBJ2-7; no clear D gene. V was cut by 2 bases and J by 5 bases, with 7 bases left in between. The CDR3 length is 12 residues. CDR1 is WSHSY, CDR2 SAAADI, per germline. CDR3 sequence (DNA): TGCGCCAGCAGTGAGATGCGCGACGAGCAGTACTTC. Translation: CASSEMRDEQYF.

The rearrangement links TRBV7-2 to TRBJ2-3; possible D gene TRBD1, 8 bases. The CDR3 is 15 residues long. The V gene's germline CDR1 is SGHTA and CDR2 FQGNSA. V lost 5 bases to trimming and J lost 7 bases, with 19 bases between them. CDR3 in amino acids: CASSHRGGATYTQYF. In nucleotides, the CDR3 is TGTGCCAGCAGCCACAGGGGGGGCGCCACCTATACGCAGTATTTT.

This chain connects TRBV20-1 to TRBJ2-1; 7 bases match TRBD1. Per the germline V gene, CDR1 is DFQATT and CDR2 is SNEGSKA (reference sequence). Trimming at V came to 1 base and at J to 5 bases, leaving 8 bases not matched to a gene. The CDR3 consists of 15 residues. The chain's CDR3 is CSARANRDRHNEQFF. The CDR3 coding sequence is TGCAGTGCTAGAGCCAACCGGGACAGACACAATGAGCAGTTCTTC.

There are a few counts of this clonotype. The chain couples TRBV6-2 or TRBV6-3 to TRBJ1-2; TRBD1 matches 11 bases. The CDR3 runs 16 residues. CDR1 MNHEY and CDR2 SVGEGT come from the germline V gene. J gave up 8 bases and V 6 bases, and 14 bases lay outside the gene matches. The CDR3 sequence is CASSYASGQGARGYTF. The CDR3 DNA reads as TGTGCCAGCAGCTACGCGTCAGGACAGGGGGCGCGAGGCTACACCTTC.

This sequence joins TRBV10-3 and TRBJ1-5; the D gene is possibly TRBD1 (6 bases). CDR1 ENHRY and CDR2 SYGVKD come from the germline V gene. The CDR3 is 14 amino acids. V was clipped by 2 bases and J by 7 bases, with 12 bases between them. The CDR3 nucleotides read TGTGCCATCAGTGAGGGGGGGGCCGGCCAGCCCCAGCATTTT. It yields the protein CAISEGGAGQPQHF.

The chain couples TRBV4-3 to TRBJ1-2; 7 bases match TRBD1. In germline, CDR1 is LGHNA, CDR2 YSLEER. Trimming took 4 bases from V and 8 from J; bases not matched to a gene: 4. CDR3 length: 12 amino acids. CDR3 region: CASSRGGAGYTF. The CDR3 nucleotides read TGCGCCAGCAGCCGAGGGGGCGCCGGCTACACCTTC.

This chain joins TRBV5-4 and TRBJ2-5, with 11 bases that match TRBD1. CDR1 is SGHNT and CDR2 is YYREEE in the germline V gene (reference sequence). The ends lost 10 bases at V and 5 bases at J; junction bases unmatched: 7. The CDR3 has 13 residues. The CDR3 reads CASGTGGRETQYF. The CDR3 DNA follows: TGTGCCTCCGGGACAGGGGGGAGGGAGACCCAGTACTTC.

The chain has TRBV7-2 and TRBJ2-4; D assignment may be TRBD1 or TRBD2 (5 bases each). The CDR3 has 10 amino acids. V was trimmed by 8 bases and J by 6 bases, leaving 5 bases between them. Germline V CDR1 and CDR2: SGHTA, FQGNSA. The CDR3 DNA is TGTGCCAGCGGGGGAAACATTCAGTACTTC. Its translation: CASGGNIQYF.

The rearrangement joins TRBV5-1 to TRBJ2-5; D is tentatively TRBD1 or TRBD2 (5 bases each). The V and J ends lost 4 bases and 3 bases respectively, with 13 bases between them. CDR3 size: 14 residues. Germline CDR1 is SGHRS and CDR2 is YFSETQ. This chain's CDR3 is CASSQGTQKETQYF. In DNA form, the CDR3 reads TGCGCCAGCAGCCAAGGGACCCAAAAAGAGACCCAGTACTTC. Full variable domain (outside the CDR3, taken from reference TRBV5-1 and TRBJ2-5): KAGVTQTPRYLIKTRGQQVTLSCSPISGHRSVSWYQQTPGQGLQFLFEYFSETQRNKGNFPGRFSGRQFSNSRSEMNVSTLELGDSALYLCASSQGTQKETQYFGPGTRLLVL.

The V gene is TRBV7-2, the J gene TRBJ1-2; 8 nucleotides line up with TRBD1. The ends lost 3 bases at V and 7 bases at J; junction bases unmatched: 7. Germline CDR1 SGHTA, CDR2 FQGNSA. The CDR3 extends over 14 amino acids. Here the CDR3 reads CASSFMQGAFGYTF. The CDR3, as DNA: TGTGCCAGCAGCTTTATGCAGGGGGCATTTGGCTACACCTTC.